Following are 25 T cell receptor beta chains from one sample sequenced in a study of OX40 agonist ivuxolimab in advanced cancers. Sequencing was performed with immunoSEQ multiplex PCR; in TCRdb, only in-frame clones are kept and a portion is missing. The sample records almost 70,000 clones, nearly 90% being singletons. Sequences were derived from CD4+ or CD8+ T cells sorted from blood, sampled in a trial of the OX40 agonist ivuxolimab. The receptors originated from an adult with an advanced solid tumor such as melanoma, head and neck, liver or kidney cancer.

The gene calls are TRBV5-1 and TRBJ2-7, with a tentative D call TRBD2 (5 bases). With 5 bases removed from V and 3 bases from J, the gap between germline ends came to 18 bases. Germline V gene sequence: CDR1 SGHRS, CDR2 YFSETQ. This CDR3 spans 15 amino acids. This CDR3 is CASRAEVANYYEQYF. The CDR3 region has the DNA TGCGCCAGCAGAGCGGAGGTTGCGAATTACTACGAGCAGTACTTC.

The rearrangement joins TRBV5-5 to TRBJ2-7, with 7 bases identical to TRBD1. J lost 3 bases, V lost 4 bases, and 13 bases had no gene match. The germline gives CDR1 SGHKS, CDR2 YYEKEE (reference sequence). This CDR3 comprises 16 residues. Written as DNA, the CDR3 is TGTGCCAGCAGCGTAGGCCCCACCGGGACAGTCTACGAGCAGTACTTC. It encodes CASSVGPTGTVYEQYF.

The chain's CDR3 is CAWRGLKAEAFF. The CDR3 DNA follows: TGTGCCTGGAGGGGGCTAAAAGCTGAAGCTTTCTTT. This chain joins TRBV30 and TRBJ1-1; tentative D call: TRBD1 (5 bases). Germline lookup yields CDR1 GTSNPN and CDR2 SVGIG (reference sequence). CDR3 size: 12 residues. Trimming took 3 bases from V and 6 from J, leaving 11 bases between them. Complete variable domain (other parts from reference TRBV30 and TRBJ1-1): SQTIHQWPATLVQPVGSPLSLECTVEGTSNPNLYWYRQAAGRGLQLLFYSVGIGQISSEVPQNLSASRPQDRQFILSSKKLLLSDSGFYLCAWRGLKAEAFFGQGTRLTVV.

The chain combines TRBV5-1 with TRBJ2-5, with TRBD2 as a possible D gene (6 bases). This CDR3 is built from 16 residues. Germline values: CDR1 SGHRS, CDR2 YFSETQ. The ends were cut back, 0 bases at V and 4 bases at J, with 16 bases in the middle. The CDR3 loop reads CASSLGLANAPETQYF. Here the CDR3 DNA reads TGCGCCAGCAGCTTGGGTCTAGCGAATGCTCCAGAGACCCAGTACTTC.

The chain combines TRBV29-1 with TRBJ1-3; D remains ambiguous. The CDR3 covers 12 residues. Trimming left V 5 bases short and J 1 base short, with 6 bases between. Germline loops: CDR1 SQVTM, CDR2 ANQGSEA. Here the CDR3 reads CSVKGSGNTIYF. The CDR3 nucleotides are TGCAGCGTTAAGGGATCTGGAAACACCATATATTTT.

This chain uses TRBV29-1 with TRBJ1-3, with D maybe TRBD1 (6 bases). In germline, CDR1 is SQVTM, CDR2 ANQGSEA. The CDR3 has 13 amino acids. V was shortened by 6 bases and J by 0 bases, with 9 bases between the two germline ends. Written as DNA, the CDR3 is TGCAGCGTAGGACAGCACTCTGGAAACACCATATATTTT. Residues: CSVGQHSGNTIYF.

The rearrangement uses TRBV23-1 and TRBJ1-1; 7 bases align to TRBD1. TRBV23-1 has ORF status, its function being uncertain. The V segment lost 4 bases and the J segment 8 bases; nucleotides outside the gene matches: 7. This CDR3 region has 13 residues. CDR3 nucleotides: TGCGCCAGCAGTCCTCGGGACAGCGTGGAAGCTTTCTTT. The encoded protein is CASSPRDSVEAFF.

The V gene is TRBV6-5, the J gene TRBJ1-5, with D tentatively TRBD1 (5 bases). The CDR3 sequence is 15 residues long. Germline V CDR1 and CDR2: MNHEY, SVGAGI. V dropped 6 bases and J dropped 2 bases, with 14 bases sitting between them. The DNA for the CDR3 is TGTGCCAGCAGCCGAGTGGGGGGAGGCAATCAGCCCCAGCATTTT. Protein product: CASSRVGGGNQPQHF.

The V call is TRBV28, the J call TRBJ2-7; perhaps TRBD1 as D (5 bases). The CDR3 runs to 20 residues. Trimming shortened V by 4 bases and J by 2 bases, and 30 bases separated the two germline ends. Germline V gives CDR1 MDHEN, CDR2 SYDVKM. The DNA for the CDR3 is TGTGCCAGCAGTTCGCGCAGGGCTCCCACCGACACCTACAGAGCCTACGAGCAGTACTTC. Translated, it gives CASSSRRAPTDTYRAYEQYF.

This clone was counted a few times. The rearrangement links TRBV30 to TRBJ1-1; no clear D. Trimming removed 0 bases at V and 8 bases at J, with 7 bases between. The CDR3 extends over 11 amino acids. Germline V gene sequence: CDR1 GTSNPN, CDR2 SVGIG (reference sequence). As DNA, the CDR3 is TGTGCCTGGAGTGTTTCAGTAGAAGCTTTCTTT. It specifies CAWSVSVEAFF. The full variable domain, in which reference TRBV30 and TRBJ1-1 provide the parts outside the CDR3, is SQTIHQWPATLVQPVGSPLSLECTVEGTSNPNLYWYRQAAGRGLQLLFYSVGIGQISSEVPQNLSASRPQDRQFILSSKKLLLSDSGFYLCAWSVSVEAFFGQGTRLTVV.

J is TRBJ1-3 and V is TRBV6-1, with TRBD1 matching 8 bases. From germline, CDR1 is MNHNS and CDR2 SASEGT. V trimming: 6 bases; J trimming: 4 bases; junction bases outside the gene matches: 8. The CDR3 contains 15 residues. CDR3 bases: TGTGCCAGCAGGCAGACAGGGGATGGAGGAAACACCATATATTTT. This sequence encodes CASRQTGDGGNTIYF.

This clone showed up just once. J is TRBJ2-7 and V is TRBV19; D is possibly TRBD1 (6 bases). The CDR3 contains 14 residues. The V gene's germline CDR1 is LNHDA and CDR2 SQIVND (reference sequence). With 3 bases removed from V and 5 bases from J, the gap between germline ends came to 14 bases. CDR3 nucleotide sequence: TGTGCCAGTAGTATCGGAAGGGGGAAGCACGAGCAGTACTTC. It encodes CASSIGRGKHEQYF.

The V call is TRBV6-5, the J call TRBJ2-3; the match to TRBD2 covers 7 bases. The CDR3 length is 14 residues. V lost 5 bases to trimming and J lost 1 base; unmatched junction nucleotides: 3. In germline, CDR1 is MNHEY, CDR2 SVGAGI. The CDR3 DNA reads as TGTGCCAGCAGTCGAGGACTAGGCACAGATACGCAGTATTTT. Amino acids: CASSRGLGTDTQYF.

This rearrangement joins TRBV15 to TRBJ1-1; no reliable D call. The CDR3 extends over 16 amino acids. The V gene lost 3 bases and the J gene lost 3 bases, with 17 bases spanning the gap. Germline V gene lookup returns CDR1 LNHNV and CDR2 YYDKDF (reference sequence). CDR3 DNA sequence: TGTGCCACCAGCAGTACGGCTGGAAGGCGGGACACTGAAGCTTTCTTT. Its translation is CATSSTAGRRDTEAFF. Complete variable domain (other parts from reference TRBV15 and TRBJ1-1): DAMVIQNPRYQVTQFGKPVTLSCSQTLNHNVMYWYQQKSSQAPKLLFHYYDKDFNNEADTPDNFQSRRPNTSFCFLDIRSPGLGDTAMYLCATSSTAGRRDTEAFFGQGTRLTVV.

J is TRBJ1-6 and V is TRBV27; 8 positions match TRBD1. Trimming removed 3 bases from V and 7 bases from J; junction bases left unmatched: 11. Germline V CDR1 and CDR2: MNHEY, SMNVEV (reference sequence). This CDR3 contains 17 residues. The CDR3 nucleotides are TGTGCCAGCAGTTTCCGCCCGACAGGGGAAGGAAATTCACCCCTCCACTTT. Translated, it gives CASSFRPTGEGNSPLHF.

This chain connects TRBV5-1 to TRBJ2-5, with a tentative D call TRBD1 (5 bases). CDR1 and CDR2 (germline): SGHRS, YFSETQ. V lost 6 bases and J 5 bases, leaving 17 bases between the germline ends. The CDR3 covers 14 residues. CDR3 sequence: CASKVDIMVETQYF. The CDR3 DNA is TGCGCCAGCAAGGTGGACATCATGGTGGAGACCCAGTACTTC.

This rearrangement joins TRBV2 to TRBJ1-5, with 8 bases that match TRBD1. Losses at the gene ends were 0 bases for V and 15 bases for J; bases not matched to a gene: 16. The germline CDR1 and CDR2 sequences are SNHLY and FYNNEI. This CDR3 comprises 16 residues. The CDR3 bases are TGTGCCAGCAGTGAAGCCCGGAGGACAGGGAAAGTCCATAGGCATTTT. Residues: CASSEARRTGKVHRHF. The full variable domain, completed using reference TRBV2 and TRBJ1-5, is EPEVTQTPSHQVTQMGQEVILRCVPISNHLYFYWYRQILGQKVEFLVSFYNNEISEKSEIFDDQFSVERPDGSNFTLKIRSTKLEDSAMYFCASSEARRTGKVHRHFGDGTRLSIL.

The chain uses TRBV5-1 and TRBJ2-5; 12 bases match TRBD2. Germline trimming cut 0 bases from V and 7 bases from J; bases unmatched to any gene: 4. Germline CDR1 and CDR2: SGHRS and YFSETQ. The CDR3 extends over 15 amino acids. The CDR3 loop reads CASSLELAGGGTQYF. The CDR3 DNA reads TGCGCCAGCAGCTTGGAACTAGCGGGAGGTGGGACCCAGTACTTC.

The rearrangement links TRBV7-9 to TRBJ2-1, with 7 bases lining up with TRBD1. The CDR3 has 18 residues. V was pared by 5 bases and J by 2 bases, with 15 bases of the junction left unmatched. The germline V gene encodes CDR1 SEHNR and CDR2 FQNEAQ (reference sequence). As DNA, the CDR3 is TGTGCCAGCAGCCCTTCGATCGTGGCAGGGGGAACCTACAATGAGCAGTTCTTC. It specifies CASSPSIVAGGTYNEQFF.

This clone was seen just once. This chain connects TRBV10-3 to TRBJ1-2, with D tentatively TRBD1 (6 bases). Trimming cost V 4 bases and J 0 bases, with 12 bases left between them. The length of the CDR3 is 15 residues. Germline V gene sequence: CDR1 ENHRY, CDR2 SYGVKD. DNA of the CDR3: TGTGCCATCAGTGGGGGGGCAGAAACTAACTATGGCTACACCTTC. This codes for CAISGGAETNYGYTF.

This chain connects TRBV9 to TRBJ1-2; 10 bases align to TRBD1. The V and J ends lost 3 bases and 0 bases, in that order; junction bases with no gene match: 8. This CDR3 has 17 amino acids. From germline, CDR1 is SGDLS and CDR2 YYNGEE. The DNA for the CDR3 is TGTGCCAGCAGCGCAGGGACAGGGGTAAACCCTAACTATGGCTACACCTTC. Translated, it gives CASSAGTGVNPNYGYTF.

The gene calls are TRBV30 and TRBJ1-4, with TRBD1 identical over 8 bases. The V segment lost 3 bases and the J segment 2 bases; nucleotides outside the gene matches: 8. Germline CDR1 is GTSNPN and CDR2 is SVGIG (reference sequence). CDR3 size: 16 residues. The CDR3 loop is CAWRHTGGGTNEKLFF. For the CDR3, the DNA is TGTGCCTGGAGACACACAGGGGGGGGGACTAATGAAAAACTGTTTTTT. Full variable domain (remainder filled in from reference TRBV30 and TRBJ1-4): SQTIHQWPATLVQPVGSPLSLECTVEGTSNPNLYWYRQAAGRGLQLLFYSVGIGQISSEVPQNLSASRPQDRQFILSSKKLLLSDSGFYLCAWRHTGGGTNEKLFFGSGTQLSVL.

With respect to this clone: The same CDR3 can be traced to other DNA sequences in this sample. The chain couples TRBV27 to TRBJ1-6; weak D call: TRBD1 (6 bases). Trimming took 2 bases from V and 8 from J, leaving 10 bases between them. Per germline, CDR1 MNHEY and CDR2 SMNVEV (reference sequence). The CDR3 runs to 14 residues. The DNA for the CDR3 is TGTGCCAGCAGTTTAACAGGGAGTGATTCACCCCTCCACTTT. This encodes CASSLTGSDSPLHF.

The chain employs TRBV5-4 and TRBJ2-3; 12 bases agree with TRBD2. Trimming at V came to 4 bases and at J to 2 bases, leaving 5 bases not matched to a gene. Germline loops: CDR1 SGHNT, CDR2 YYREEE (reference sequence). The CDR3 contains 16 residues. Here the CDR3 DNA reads TGTGCCAGCAGCAGACTAGCGGGAGAGGTCACAGATACGCAGTATTTT. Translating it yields CASSRLAGEVTDTQYF.

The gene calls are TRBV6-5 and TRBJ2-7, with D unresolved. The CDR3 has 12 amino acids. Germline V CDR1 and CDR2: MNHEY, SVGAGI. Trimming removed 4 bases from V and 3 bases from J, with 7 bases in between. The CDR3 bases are TGTGCCAGCAGTTCCTCTCACTACGAGCAGTACTTC. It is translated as CASSSSHYEQYF.